What follows are 2 T cell receptor beta chains derived from one specimen sequenced in a study of blood T cell repertoires in COVID-19. Using immunoSEQ multiplex PCR, the repertoire was profiled, and TCRdb retains in-frame clones only, with some absent. The sample records more than 300,000 clones, roughly nine tenths being singletons. The sequenced material came from PBMCs or T cells enriched from blood (not recorded which). These receptors all stem from a woman in her thirties who had been exposed to COVID-19.

This clone was recorded once. CDR3: CASSLGGAWDTEAFF. In DNA, the CDR3 is TGCGCCAGCAGCTTGGGAGGCGCCTGGGACACTGAAGCTTTCTTT. The gene calls are TRBV5-1 and TRBJ1-1; no clear D. The CDR3 length is 15 residues. Between the trimmed V and J ends, which lost 0 bases and 3 bases, there was a span of 12 bases. Looked up from germline, CDR1 is SGHRS and CDR2 is YFSETQ.

V usage is TRBV6-5 and J usage is TRBJ1-2; 7 bases are shared with TRBD1. V shed 2 bases, J shed 4 bases, and the junction held 7 bases outside the gene matches. Germline V CDR1 and CDR2: MNHEY, SVGAGI. The CDR3 contains 15 residues. The CDR3 sequence: CASSYRGTEPYGYTF. CDR3 DNA: TGTGCCAGCAGTTACCGCGGGACAGAACCCTATGGCTACACCTTC.